The rows below give T cell receptor beta chains drawn from one sample of a study of T cell changes during pregnancy in multiple sclerosis. Produced via immunoSEQ multiplex PCR; TCRdb's table is partial and in-frame only. The table records some 31,000 clones, about 92% of them present only once. The sequencing here drew on CD4+ T cells from peripheral blood mononuclear cells, taken in the second trimester of pregnancy. The receptors originated from a female donor in good health, enrolled as a control in a pregnancy study. CDR3s include the opening cysteine and the closing phenylalanine or tryptophan. A D gene is named only where the DNA matches it firmly. Clone size is not always given. Where it is, it says once, few, many or a class for expanded clones.

TRBV6-5	TRBJ2-7	NA	TRBD1	TGTGCCAGCAGCACCGGGACAGTAATATCCTACGAGCAGTACTTC	CASSTGTVISYEQYF
TRBV5-6	TRBJ1-2	NA	NA	TGTGCCAGCAGCCCGCCGTCACAGGGTAAGAGTGGCTACACCTTC	CASSPPSQGKSGYTF
TRBV7-7	TRBJ2-7	NA	TRBD2	TGTGCCAGCAGCTTACTGGGTACTAGAAGCGGGGACTTCTCCTACGAGCAGTACTTC	CASSLLGTRSGDFSYEQYF
TRBV7-9	TRBJ1-6	NA	NA	TGTGCCAGCAGCTCGAACAGGGTAAGGAGGTCCTATAATTCACCCCTCCACTTT	CASSSNRVRRSYNSPLHF
TRBV5-5	TRBJ2-7	NA	NA	TGTGCCAGCAGCTTGGACCCCTATGCAGGGGTCGAGCAGTACTTC	CASSLDPYAGVEQYF
TRBV7-8	TRBJ2-7	NA	TRBD1	TGTGCCAGCAGCTTCCTCCCGGGACAGGGGATCTCCGAGCAGTACTTC	CASSFLPGQGISEQYF
TRBV5-4	TRBJ2-7	NA	TRBD1	TGTGCCAGCAGGTTGGACAGGGGGCCAGGAGAGCAGTACTTC	CASRLDRGPGEQYF
TRBV27	TRBJ1-2	NA	TRBD1	TGTGCCAGCACCTCACCGGGACAGGGAGGTGGCTACACCTTC	CASTSPGQGGGYTF
TRBV6-5	TRBJ1-2	NA	NA	TGTGCCAGCAGTTACGACAGATATGGCTACACCTTC	CASSYDRYGYTF
TRBV11-3	TRBJ1-6	once	NA	TGTGCCAGCAGCTTAGCCGCAGGACAGAATAATTCACCCCTCCACTTT	CASSLAAGQNNSPLHF
TRBV15	TRBJ2-6	NA	NA	TGTGCCACCAGCAGAGAGTTCGGTGGGGCCAACGTCCTGACTTTC	CATSREFGGANVLTF
TRBV11-3	TRBJ2-7	NA	TRBD2	TGTGCCAGCAGCGAGCTAGCGGGGTCCTACGAGCAGTACTTC	CASSELAGSYEQYF
TRBV7-2	TRBJ2-5	NA	NA	TGTGCCAGCAGCTTAGATGCGGGGCTAAAGGGAAAAGAGACCCAGTACTTC	CASSLDAGLKGKETQYF
TRBV4-2	TRBJ1-1	NA	TRBD1	TGTGCCAGCAGCCAGGCCGGGACAGGGTGGGACACTGAAGCTTTCTTT	CASSQAGTGWDTEAFF
TRBV19	TRBJ1-1	NA	TRBD1	TGTGCCAGTAGACAGGGGGCGGGCACTGAAGCTTTCTTT	CASRQGAGTEAFF
TRBV6-1	TRBJ1-4	NA	TRBD1	TGTGCCAGCGGGACAGGGGGATGGAGTGAAAAACTGTTTTTT	CASGTGGWSEKLFF